These 25 T cell receptor beta chains came from one sample sequenced in a study of blood T cells in healthy people across ages (dated by TCRdb to 2013 to 2016). The library came from 5' RACE. The instrument was an Illumina HiSeq 2500. A second PCR of about 6 to 11 cycles was performed with a sample-barcoded 5' primer and a J-beta primer mix. The public reads were reprocessed in TCRdb via fastp at Q25 and MiXCR, keeping in-frame beta chains. Under each unique CDR3 protein, matching rows form one entry showing the most common genes and DNA. This sample gives hundreds of thousands of distinct CDR3 sequences in total; 32% of them show up just once. The ten largest clones capture 15% to 17% of the sample. What was sequenced was blood. The receptors stem from a woman of 80 years or more in good health. Donor details come from another sample of the same person, matched by shared clones.

This clonotype was detected only a few times. J is TRBJ2-1 and V is TRBV6-2 or TRBV6-3; tentative D call: TRBD2 (5 bases). Deletions cut 3 bases from V and 0 bases from J, with 21 bases between. CDR3 length equals 19 residues. CDR1 MNHEY and CDR2 SVGEGT come from the germline V gene. CDR3: CASSYTPAAMGSSYNEQFF. The CDR3, as DNA: TGTGCCAGCAGTTATACCCCCGCAGCTATGGGGAGCTCCTACAATGAGCAGTTCTTC.

Remarks on this clonotype: Given a much more abundant clone one base away, this may be a read error. V is TRBV7-7 and J is TRBJ2-1; 12 nucleotides agree with TRBD2. V lost 4 bases to trimming and J lost 13 bases; unmatched junction nucleotides: 23. This CDR3 contains 19 residues. Per the germline V gene, CDR1 is SSHAT and CDR2 is FNYEAQ (reference sequence). CDR3 loop: CASSSGENPSGGASETQFF. The CDR3 DNA follows: TGTGCCAGCAGCTCCGGGGAAAACCCTAGCGGGGGGGCCTCAGAGACCCAGTTCTTC.

This clonotype came up many times. The chain links TRBV20-1 to TRBJ2-7; 7 bases match TRBD2. V trimming: 5 bases; J trimming: 9 bases; junction bases outside the gene matches: 13. This CDR3 has 13 residues. Germline CDR1 reads DFQATT; CDR2 reads SNEGSKA (reference sequence). The CDR3 sequence: CSAYEAGPPWQYF. For the CDR3, the DNA is TGCAGTGCTTACGAAGCGGGGCCGCCGTGGCAGTACTTC.

Note on this clonotype: This may come from a read error, since a much larger clone is one base off. This chain joins TRBV6-2 or TRBV6-3 and TRBJ2-5; D might be TRBD2 (6 bases). Between the trimmed V and J ends, which lost 6 bases and 5 bases, there was a span of 16 bases. The CDR3 has 14 residues. Germline CDR1 MNHEY, CDR2 SVGEGT. The chain's CDR3 is CASRYGGAQETQYF. CDR3 in DNA: TGTGCCAGCAGGTATGGAGGGGCTCAGGAGACCCAGTACTTC.

This clonotype has at least ten counts. The chain carries TRBV7-2 and TRBJ2-1; no clear D. Germline V gene lookup returns CDR1 SGHTA and CDR2 FQGNSA. The CDR3 has 14 residues. The ends were cut back, 5 bases at V and 8 bases at J, with 16 bases in the middle. CDR3 nucleotide sequence: TGTGCCAGCAGCGGTCTCCCCGCCGGCCATGAGCAGTTCTTC. Its translation: CASSGLPAGHEQFF. Filled out from reference TRBV7-2 and TRBJ2-1, the complete variable domain reads GAGVSQSPSNKVTEKGKDVELRCDPISGHTALYWYRQSLGQGLEFLIYFQGNSAPDKSGLPSDRFSAERTGGSVSTLTIQRTQQEDSAVYLCASSGLPAGHEQFFGPGTRLTVL.

This clonotype was detected ten times or more. In DNA, the CDR3 is TGCAGCGCCCCGGGACTAGTCTACAATGAGCAGTTCTTC. It codes for CSAPGLVYNEQFF. The V and J genes are TRBV29-1 and TRBJ2-1, with 8 bases fitting TRBD2. Per the germline V gene, CDR1 is SQVTM and CDR2 is ANQGSEA. The CDR3 consists of 13 residues. V was clipped by 7 bases and J by 3 bases; unmatched bases: 5.

The chain combines TRBV4-1 with TRBJ2-3; 9 bases agree with TRBD1. The junction had 7 bases not matched to a gene; V was cut back by 0 bases and J by 6 bases. In germline, CDR1 is MGHRA, CDR2 YSYEKL. This CDR3 has 16 residues. The CDR3 DNA reads TGCGCCAGCAGCCAAGAAAAAGGGACAGGGATCGATACGCAGTATTTT. This translates into CASSQEKGTGIDTQYF.

This clonotype has only a few counts. Given a much more abundant clone one base away, this may be a read error. The genes are TRBV7-3 and TRBJ1-2; 9 positions agree with TRBD1. The J segment lost 4 bases and the V segment lost 2 bases, leaving 8 bases of the junction unmatched. The CDR3 length is 16 residues. Germline V CDR1 and CDR2: SGHTA, FQGTGA. The CDR3 here is CASSLLGTGGIYGYTF. DNA of the CDR3: TGTGCCAGCAGCTTATTGGGAACAGGGGGCATCTATGGCTACACCTTC.

The table lists this clonotype with many counts. The rearrangement links TRBV20-1 to TRBJ2-1; 7 bases align to TRBD2. Germline V gives CDR1 DFQATT, CDR2 SNEGSKA (reference sequence). Germline trimming cut 5 bases from V and 8 bases from J; bases unmatched to any gene: 12. CDR3 length: 14 residues. The CDR3 loop reads CSAPTSATRYEQFF. The CDR3 nucleotides are TGCAGTGCTCCTACTAGCGCTACGCGTTATGAGCAGTTCTTC.

The chain joins TRBV5-1 to TRBJ2-2; a possible D gene is TRBD2 (6 bases). This CDR3 region has 14 residues. Trimming removed 3 bases from V and 4 bases from J, with 10 bases in between. The germline V gene has CDR1 SGHRS and CDR2 YFSETQ. The CDR3 coding sequence is TGCGCCAGCAGCTCCGCCGGGGGCACCGGGGAGCTGTTTTTT. It yields the protein CASSSAGGTGELFF.

This clonotype was counted a few times. V gene TRBV4-1 combines with J gene TRBJ1-1, with 8 bases fitting TRBD1. Trimming cost V 1 base and J 3 bases; bases outside gene matches: 7. This CDR3 region has 16 residues. The germline V gene encodes CDR1 MGHRA and CDR2 YSYEKL. The CDR3 bases are TGCGCCAGCAGCCAAGCGGCAGGGGGCTGGGACACTGAAGCTTTCTTT. It translates to CASSQAAGGWDTEAFF.

This clonotype was counted ten times or more. V is TRBV29-1 and J is TRBJ2-3, with D possibly being TRBD1 (5 bases). This CDR3 has 12 residues. Per the germline V gene, CDR1 is SQVTM and CDR2 is ANQGSEA. The V gene lost 3 bases and the J gene lost 2 bases, with 6 bases spanning the gap. The CDR3 reads CSVDRDTDTQYF. The CDR3 DNA is TGCAGCGTTGACAGGGACACAGATACGCAGTATTTT.

This CDR3 is CASSLKLIGEQYF. CDR3 nucleotides: TGTGCCAGCAGCTTAAAGTTAATCGGCGAGCAGTACTTC. The rearrangement links TRBV7-2 to TRBJ2-4; no firm D call. The tail of the sequence fits TRBJ2-7 better, so the J call may be wrong. The V gene's germline CDR1 is SGHTA and CDR2 FQGNSA. The length of the CDR3 is 13 residues.

This clonotype was recorded many times. The chain has TRBV12-3 or TRBV12-4 and TRBJ1-5; D unclear. This CDR3 has 14 amino acids. V dropped 10 bases and J dropped 0 bases, with 13 bases sitting between them. Written as DNA, the CDR3 is TGTGCCACATCGACAACCTATAGCAATCAGCCCCAGCATTTT. Protein product: CATSTTYSNQPQHF.

Concerning this clonotype: A read error may explain this, as a much larger clone is one base away. The chain recombines TRBV9 with TRBJ2-4; 9 positions match TRBD1. The germline V gene encodes CDR1 SGDLS and CDR2 YYNGEE. Trimming at V came to 2 bases and at J to 13 bases, leaving 13 bases not matched to a gene. The CDR3 sequence is 15 residues long. The CDR3 reads CASSVAGTGSDEQYF. The CDR3 nucleotides are TGTGCCAGCAGCGTTGCCGGGACAGGGTCGGATGAGCAGTACTTC.

For this clonotype: A much larger clone is a single base away; this may be a read error. The genes are TRBV27 and TRBJ2-1; D gene uncertain. Trimming pared 4 bases from V and 5 bases from J, leaving 12 bases between. CDR1 and CDR2 from the germline V gene are MNHEY and SMNVEV (reference sequence). The CDR3 contains 14 residues. The CDR3 here is CASSWERAHNEQFF. Written as DNA, the CDR3 is TGTGCCAGCAGTTGGGAAAGGGCTCACAATGAGCAGTTCTTC.

The chain joins TRBV6-1 to TRBJ1-5; D call uncertain. This CDR3 comprises 13 residues. Trimming removed 8 bases at V and 0 bases at J, with 8 bases between. Germline values: CDR1 MNHNS, CDR2 SASEGT. CDR3 in amino acids: CASWYNSNQPQHF. CDR3 nucleotides: TGTGCCAGCTGGTATAATAGCAATCAGCCCCAGCATTTT.

This clonotype appeared a few times. The V gene is TRBV12-3 or TRBV12-4, the J gene TRBJ1-3, with TRBD1 matching over 7 bases. V dropped 7 bases and J dropped 4; count of bases not matched to a gene: 16. The CDR3 covers 17 residues. In nucleotides, the CDR3 is TGTGCCAGCACCCTAAAGGGGGCAGGAGCCTCCGGAAACACCATATATTTT. Translating it yields CASTLKGAGASGNTIYF.

The table lists this clonotype with many counts. This chain uses TRBV11-1 with TRBJ2-5; 10 nucleotides line up with TRBD1. Per germline, CDR1 SGHAT and CDR2 FQDESV (reference sequence). The CDR3 runs 16 residues. The V and J ends lost 4 bases and 1 base, in that order; junction bases with no gene match: 6. The CDR3 DNA sequence: TGTGCCAGCAGCTCCGGACAGGGGGGAGTCCAAGAGACCCAGTACTTC. As protein: CASSSGQGGVQETQYF.

At least ten counts were recorded for this clonotype. The gene calls are TRBV2 and TRBJ1-6; no clear D. The CDR3 sequence is 13 residues long. CDR1 SNHLY and CDR2 FYNNEI come from the germline V gene. Trimming shortened V by 11 bases and J by 9 bases, and 17 bases separated the two germline ends. CDR3 loop: CAGWTITSSPLHF. CDR3 DNA sequence: TGTGCCGGCTGGACGATCACAAGTTCACCCCTCCACTTT.

This chain connects TRBV12-3 or TRBV12-4 to TRBJ2-7; 13 positions agree with TRBD2. The assigned J gene may be wrong: the sequence end matches TRBJ2-5 better. CDR3 length equals 17 residues. The CDR3 bases are TGTGCCAGCAGTAAGGGACTAGCGGGGAGCATCCAAGAGACCCAGTACTTC. Protein: CASSKGLAGSIQETQYF.

This chain connects TRBV20-1 to TRBJ1-1; TRBD1 might be the D (6 bases). Looked up from germline, CDR1 is DFQATT and CDR2 is SNEGSKA (reference sequence). This CDR3 is built from 15 residues. V gave up 6 bases and J gave up 1 base, with 18 bases separating them. CDR3 region: CSAPRGGGGNTEAFF. The CDR3 DNA reads TGCAGTGCCCCCCGTGGAGGGGGTGGGAACACTGAAGCTTTCTTT.

For the CDR3, the DNA is TGTGCCAGCAGCCCTACTAGCGGGGGTTTCAATGAGCAGTTCTTC. Amino acid sequence: CASSPTSGGFNEQFF. This sequence joins TRBV7-3 and TRBJ2-1; TRBD2 aligns across 11 bases. This CDR3 is built from 15 residues. The germline V gene encodes CDR1 SGHTA and CDR2 FQGTGA. Unmatched junction bases numbered 6, after V lost 5 bases and J lost 6 bases.

This clonotype was seen just once. The chain is built from TRBV7-6 and TRBJ2-1, with 13 bases aligning to TRBD2. The DNA end favors TRBJ2-7, so the J call may be wrong. Germline values: CDR1 SGHVS, CDR2 FNYEAQ. CDR3 size: 18 residues. The CDR3 coding sequence is TGTGCCAGCAGCTTTTGGGGTTCGGGACTAGCGGGATACAATGAGCAGTACTTC. Translated: CASSFWGSGLAGYNEQYF.

This clonotype was detected a few times. V and J are TRBV19 and TRBJ2-4; the D gene is possibly TRBD1 (5 bases). The V gene lost 4 bases and the J gene lost 6 bases, with 13 bases spanning the gap. The germline V gene encodes CDR1 LNHDA and CDR2 SQIVND (reference sequence). The CDR3 covers 14 residues. The CDR3 coding sequence is TGTGCCAGTAGTAGCACAGGCCCCGCAAACATTCAGTACTTC. It specifies CASSSTGPANIQYF. Combining the CDR3 with reference TRBV19 and TRBJ2-4 gives the whole variable domain DGGITQSPKYLFRKEGQNVTLSCEQNLNHDAMYWYRQDPGQGLRLIYYSQIVNDFQKGDIAEGYSVSREKKESFPLTVTSAQKNPTAFYLCASSSTGPANIQYFGAGTRLSVL.